Below, 6 T cell receptor beta chains from the same sample are listed, as sequenced in a study of monozygotic twins with inflammatory bowel disease. TCRdb re-analyzed the 5' RACE reads; it lists each CDR3 protein once, without DNA. The sample has about 440,000 distinct CDR3 sequences, and its top ten clones hold around 2.4%. Sequencing input: blood. These receptors came from a human donor with ulcerative colitis or Crohn's disease, or a healthy co-twin of an affected twin (not recorded which).

The genes are TRBV5-1 and TRBJ2-7; TCRdb calls TRBD1, which cannot be checked without DNA. The CDR3 is 16 amino acids. Per the germline V gene, CDR1 is SGHRS and CDR2 is YFSETQ. CDR3 amino acids: CASSQIGGTGLYEQYF.

This chain uses TRBV10-3 with TRBJ2-7. CDR3 size: 14 residues. Germline loops: CDR1 ENHRY, CDR2 SYGVKD. This chain's CDR3 is CATRMGSGTYEQYF.

The chain employs TRBV19 and TRBJ1-2; TCRdb's D gene call, TRBD1, goes unchecked for lack of DNA. Germline assignment: CDR1 LNHDA and CDR2 SQIVND (reference sequence). The CDR3 has 13 residues. The CDR3 is CATPTDSDRGYTF.

The gene calls are TRBV20-1 and TRBJ2-2; TCRdb picks TRBD1, but there is no DNA to check that call. CDR3 length: 16 amino acids. The V gene's germline CDR1 is DFQATT and CDR2 SNEGSKA (reference sequence). CDR3 in amino acids: CSARDPDSLGTGELFF.

This chain joins TRBV18 and TRBJ2-3; TCRdb's D call of TRBD2 is untestable without DNA. In germline, CDR1 is KGHSH, CDR2 LQKENI. This CDR3 region has 15 residues. This CDR3 is CASSPTSGVRDTQYF.

The chain combines TRBV5-1 with TRBJ1-6. The CDR3 runs to 14 residues. Germline-derived CDR1 and CDR2 are SGHRS and YFSETQ. The CDR3 reads CASSLEPDHSPLHF.